A single sample is the source of the 24 T cell receptor beta chains below, sequenced in a study of blood T cells in healthy people across ages. It was with a sample-barcoded 5' primer and a J-beta primer mix that a second PCR of about 6 to 12 cycles was run. Each CDR3 protein gets one entry after TCRdb re-called the 5' RACE reads with MiXCR. Of about 830,000 distinct CDR3 sequences listed, 58% were seen once; the top ten hold 20% to 25%. Sequencing was carried out using blood. Every receptor here comes from a man aged 25 to 40 in good health.

This clonotype has just a few counts. The rearrangement links TRBV28 to TRBJ2-7; maybe TRBD1 (5 bases). This CDR3 has 15 amino acids. The germline CDR1 and CDR2 sequences are MDHEN and SYDVKM. The V gene lost 1 base and the J gene lost 5 bases, with 15 bases spanning the gap. The CDR3 DNA reads as TGTGCCAGCAGTTTATACCCAGGGAAAGCCGACGAGCAGTACTTC. Its translation: CASSLYPGKADEQYF.

In this sample, this clonotype turned up a few times. The V and J genes are TRBV10-3 and TRBJ2-3, with a weak D call TRBD2 (6 bases). This CDR3 is 13 amino acids long. Germline CDR1 and CDR2: ENHRY and SYGVKD. The V gene lost 4 bases and the J gene lost 6 bases, with 11 bases spanning the gap. CDR3 in DNA: TGTGCCATCAGTGCGTCTGGGGGGGATACGCAGTATTTT. This gives the protein CAISASGGDTQYF.

This clonotype occurred a few times. The gene calls are TRBV24-1 and TRBJ2-1, with D tentatively TRBD2 (6 bases). CDR3 size: 18 residues. CDR1 KGHDR and CDR2 SFDVKD come from the germline V gene. V dropped 4 bases and J dropped 6 bases, with 24 bases sitting between them. In nucleotides, the CDR3 is TGTGCCACCAGTGACCCCGTCCTAGCGCCCAATTACGCCAATGAGCAGTTCTTC. The encoded protein is CATSDPVLAPNYANEQFF.

A word on this clonotype: One end of the junction varies from germline; a read error may be responsible. V usage is TRBV7-9 and J usage is TRBJ2-1, with 8 positions matching TRBD2. There are 15 residues in the CDR3. The V gene's germline CDR1 is SEHNR and CDR2 FQNEAQ (reference sequence). CDR3 nucleotides: TGTGCCAGCAGCCCCGTTTGGACTAGCAGAGAGACCCAGTTCTTT. Translated, it gives CASSPVWTSRETQFF.

The rearrangement joins TRBV7-2 to TRBJ2-1, with 7 bases that match TRBD2. This CDR3 has 15 amino acids. Germline CDR1 is SGHTA and CDR2 is FQGNSA. J gave up 0 bases and V 3 bases, and 2 bases lay outside the gene matches. The CDR3 here is CASSFRGVSYNEQFF. The DNA for the CDR3 is TGTGCCAGCAGCTTCCGGGGGGTCTCCTACAATGAGCAGTTCTTC.

In DNA form, the CDR3 reads TGCAGTGCCTACCAAGTGGACGAGCAGTACTTC. The encoded protein is CSAYQVDEQYF. The V call is TRBV20-1, the J call TRBJ2-5; D not resolved. The J call could be wrong; TRBJ2-7 is a better fit for the DNA end. CDR1 DFQATT and CDR2 SNEGSKA come from the germline V gene (reference sequence). The CDR3 runs 11 residues.

The chain carries TRBV6-4 and TRBJ1-1; no clear D. Trimming pared 0 bases from V and 6 bases from J, leaving 14 bases between. Germline CDR1 is MRHNA and CDR2 is SNTAGT. This CDR3 spans 15 amino acids. The CDR3 is CASSDSGMGDAEAFF. CDR3 DNA sequence: TGTGCCAGCAGTGACTCGGGGATGGGAGACGCTGAAGCTTTCTTT.

As regards this clonotype: At one boundary the junction diverges from the germline segment, which might be a read error. J is TRBJ2-3 and V is TRBV7-2, with a possible D match to TRBD1 (6 bases). CDR1 and CDR2 (germline): SGHTA, FQGNSA. The CDR3 length is 14 residues. CDR3 in DNA: TGTGCCAGCAATAAGGACAGATACACAGAGACGCAGTATTTT. The encoded protein is CASNKDRYTETQYF. Combining the CDR3 with reference TRBV7-2 and TRBJ2-3 gives the whole variable domain GAGVSQSPSNKVTEKGKDVELRCDPISGHTALYWYRQSLGQGLEFLIYFQGNSAPDKSGLPSDRFSAERTGGSVSTLTIQRTQQEDSAVYLCASNKDRYTETQYFGPGTRLTVL.

This clonotype turned up a few times. The rearrangement links TRBV7-9 to TRBJ1-1, with a weak D call TRBD1 (6 bases). Germline CDR1 and CDR2: SEHNR and FQNEAQ (reference sequence). Trimming took off 5 bases at V and 8 bases at J, with 12 bases between the two ends. The CDR3 has 12 residues. In DNA form, the CDR3 reads TGTGCCAGCAGCACCGTACAGGGAGAAGCTTTCTTT. Its protein is CASSTVQGEAFF.

The rearrangement joins TRBV13 to TRBJ2-7; 7 nucleotides match TRBD1. V was pared by 5 bases and J by 6 bases, with 7 bases of the junction left unmatched. The CDR3 covers 13 residues. Germline V gene sequence: CDR1 PRHDT, CDR2 FYEKMQ (reference sequence). The CDR3 coding sequence is TGTGCCAGCAGCACGATCGGGACAGCCGAGCAGTACTTC. Translated, it gives CASSTIGTAEQYF.

J is TRBJ2-1 and V is TRBV7-9; TRBD2 aligns across 9 bases. The germline gives CDR1 SEHNR, CDR2 FQNEAQ (reference sequence). CDR3 size: 14 residues. V lost 8 bases to trimming and J lost 3 bases; unmatched junction nucleotides: 5. CDR3: CASLAGSIYNEQFF. CDR3 DNA sequence: TGTGCCAGCCTAGCGGGATCTATCTACAATGAGCAGTTCTTC. Full variable domain (rest looked up from reference TRBV7-9 and TRBJ2-1): DTGVSQNPRHKITKRGQNVTFRCDPISEHNRLYWYRQTLGQGPEFLTYFQNEAQLEKSRLLSDRFSAERPKGSFSTLEIQRTEQGDSAMYLCASLAGSIYNEQFFGPGTRLTVL.

This clonotype occurred a few times. The genes are TRBV10-3 and TRBJ2-7, with D possibly being TRBD1 or TRBD2 (6 bases each). The ends were cut back, 6 bases at V and 3 bases at J, with 12 bases in the middle. The CDR3 has 13 amino acids. Germline V gene data show CDR1 as ENHRY and CDR2 as SYGVKD. The DNA of the CDR3 is TGTGCCATCAGGGGGGCGGACTACTACGAGCAGTACTTC. Protein product: CAIRGADYYEQYF.

The chain combines TRBV20-1 with TRBJ2-4; TRBD2 matches at 7 bases. V lost 5 bases, J lost 4 bases, and 5 bases stayed unmatched. The CDR3 loop spans 13 amino acids. Germline CDR1 and CDR2: DFQATT and SNEGSKA (reference sequence). CDR3 residues: CSAGGGLKNIQYF. The CDR3 DNA sequence: TGCAGTGCTGGGGGGGGTCTAAAAAACATTCAGTACTTC.

A few counts support this clonotype. This sequence joins TRBV6-2 or TRBV6-3 and TRBJ2-2; D ambiguous. V was pared by 0 bases and J by 7 bases, with 9 bases between. The CDR3 contains 14 residues. Germline lookup yields CDR1 MNHEY and CDR2 SVGEGT. CDR3 sequence reads: CASSYSIKVGELFF. The CDR3 coding sequence is TGTGCCAGCAGTTACTCGATAAAGGTCGGGGAGCTGTTTTTT.

This clonotype came up many times. The genes are TRBV20-1 and TRBJ2-3, with D perhaps given as TRBD1 or TRBD2 (5 bases each). Trimming left V 4 bases short and J 2 bases short, with 19 bases between. Germline-derived CDR1 and CDR2 are DFQATT and SNEGSKA (reference sequence). The CDR3 sequence is 16 residues long. The CDR3 nucleotides read TGCAGTGCTACGGGAAGCGTGACGGGGCACACAGATACGCAGTATTTT. Amino acid sequence: CSATGSVTGHTDTQYF.

This clonotype was seen ten or more times. The chain is built from TRBV27 and TRBJ2-7; 12 nucleotides align to TRBD2. Germline lookup yields CDR1 MNHEY and CDR2 SMNVEV (reference sequence). V lost 6 bases and J lost 6; bases outside the gene matches: 6. This CDR3 spans 14 amino acids. Here the CDR3 DNA reads TGTGCCAGCAGCGCGACTAGCGGGAGTTGCGAGCAGTACTTC. It translates to CASSATSGSCEQYF.

This chain connects TRBV20-1 to TRBJ2-1; 10 bases map to TRBD2. This CDR3 region has 16 residues. The V and J ends lost 0 bases and 6 bases, in that order; junction bases with no gene match: 8. Germline values: CDR1 DFQATT, CDR2 SNEGSKA (reference sequence). CDR3 in amino acids: CSAREPGLAGANEQFF. DNA of the CDR3: TGCAGTGCTAGAGAACCGGGTCTAGCGGGGGCCAATGAGCAGTTCTTC.

This clonotype was counted a single time. The rearrangement joins TRBV4-3 to TRBJ2-4; 8 bases are shared with TRBD2. The J call may be incorrect, as the DNA end agrees better with TRBJ2-7. The CDR3 contains 16 residues. Germline assignment: CDR1 LGHNA and CDR2 YSLEER. The CDR3 DNA reads TGCGCCAGCAGCCAAGTCGTAGCGGGACCAACCTACGAGCAGTACTTC. Its translation is CASSQVVAGPTYEQYF.

V and J are TRBV29-1 and TRBJ1-1, with D possibly being TRBD1 (6 bases). Trimming cost V 4 bases and J 4 bases, with 13 bases left between them. The CDR3 spans 13 residues. Germline lookup yields CDR1 SQVTM and CDR2 ANQGSEA. CDR3 region: CSVGGRGSTEAFF. In DNA, the CDR3 is TGCAGCGTTGGGGGGCGGGGATCCACTGAAGCTTTCTTT.

The count of this clonotype is one. The V and J genes are TRBV20-1 and TRBJ2-3, with D perhaps TRBD1 (5 bases). This CDR3 has 14 amino acids. V lost 6 bases, J lost 1 base, and 14 bases lay in between. Germline V gene sequence: CDR1 DFQATT, CDR2 SNEGSKA (reference sequence). The CDR3 DNA reads as TGCAGTGCGTATAGGGGTGATGGCACAGATACGCAGTATTTT. This sequence encodes CSAYRGDGTDTQYF.

This chain joins TRBV27 and TRBJ2-1; 9 positions match TRBD2. The J call is uncertain, as TRBJ2-7 better fits the DNA end. Germline V lookup: CDR1 MNHEY, CDR2 SMNVEV (reference sequence). This CDR3 contains 14 residues. The CDR3 loop is CASRAGGGVNEQYF. CDR3 sequence (DNA): TGTGCCAGCAGAGCGGGCGGGGGGGTCAATGAGCAGTACTTC.

Here the CDR3 reads CASSLEAGGHYEQYF. CDR3 bases: TGTGCCAGCAGTTTGGAGGCGGGAGGGCATTACGAGCAGTACTTC. The chain is built from TRBV27 and TRBJ2-7, with 9 bases identical to TRBD2. With 3 bases clipped from V and 4 bases from J, the junction kept 7 bases outside the gene matches. Germline CDR1 is MNHEY and CDR2 is SMNVEV (reference sequence). The CDR3 extends over 15 amino acids.

There are a few counts of this clonotype. The chain links TRBV28 to TRBJ2-7; unclear D gene. The V gene lost 4 bases and the J gene lost 7 bases, with 8 bases spanning the gap. Germline CDR1 MDHEN, CDR2 SYDVKM. CDR3 size: 11 residues. The CDR3 DNA sequence: TGTGCCAGCAGTTCCATTTTAGAGCAGTACTTC. Translating it yields CASSSILEQYF.

V gene TRBV25-1 combines with J gene TRBJ1-1; perhaps TRBD1 as D (5 bases). The CDR3 has 13 residues. The V end was cut by 4 bases, the J end by 3 bases, with 9 bases between. Germline CDR1 MGHDK, CDR2 SYGVNS. CDR3 bases: TGTGCCAGCAGTGCCCCAGGGTACACTGAAGCTTTCTTT. Translated, it gives CASSAPGYTEAFF.